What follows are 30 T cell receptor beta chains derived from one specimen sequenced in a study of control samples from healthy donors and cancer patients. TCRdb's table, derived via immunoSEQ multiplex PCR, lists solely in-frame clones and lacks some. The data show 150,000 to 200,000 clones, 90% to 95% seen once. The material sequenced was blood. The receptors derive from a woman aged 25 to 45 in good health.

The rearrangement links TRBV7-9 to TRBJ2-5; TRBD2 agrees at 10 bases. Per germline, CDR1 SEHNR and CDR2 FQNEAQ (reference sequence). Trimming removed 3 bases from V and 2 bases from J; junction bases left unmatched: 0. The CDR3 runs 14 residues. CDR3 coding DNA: TGTGCCAGCAGCTTGACTAGCGGGCAAGAGACCCAGTACTTC. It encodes CASSLTSGQETQYF.

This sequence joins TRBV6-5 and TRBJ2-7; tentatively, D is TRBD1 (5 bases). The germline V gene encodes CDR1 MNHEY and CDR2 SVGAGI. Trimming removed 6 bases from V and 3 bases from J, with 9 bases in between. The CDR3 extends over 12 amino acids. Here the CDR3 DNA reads TGTGCCAGCAGCCACCAGGGCTACGAGCAGTACTTC. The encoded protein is CASSHQGYEQYF.

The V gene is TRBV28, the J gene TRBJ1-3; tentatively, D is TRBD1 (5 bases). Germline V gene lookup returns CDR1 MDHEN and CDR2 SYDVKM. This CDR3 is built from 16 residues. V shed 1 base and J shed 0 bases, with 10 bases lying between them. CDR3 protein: CASSLFLDTSGNTIYF. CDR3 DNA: TGTGCCAGCAGTTTATTTTTGGACACCTCTGGAAACACCATATATTTT.

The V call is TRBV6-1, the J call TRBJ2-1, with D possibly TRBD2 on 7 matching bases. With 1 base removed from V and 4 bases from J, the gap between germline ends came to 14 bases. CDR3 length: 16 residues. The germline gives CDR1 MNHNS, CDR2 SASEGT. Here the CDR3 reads CASSEVWGRGYNEQFF. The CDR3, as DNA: TGTGCCAGCAGTGAAGTCTGGGGGAGGGGGTACAATGAGCAGTTCTTC.

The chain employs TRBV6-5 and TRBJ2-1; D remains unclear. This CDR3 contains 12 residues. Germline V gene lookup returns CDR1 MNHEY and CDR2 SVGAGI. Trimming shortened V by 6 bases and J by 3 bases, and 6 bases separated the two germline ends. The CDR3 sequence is CASRTYYNEQFF. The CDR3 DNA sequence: TGTGCCAGCAGAACTTACTACAATGAGCAGTTCTTC.

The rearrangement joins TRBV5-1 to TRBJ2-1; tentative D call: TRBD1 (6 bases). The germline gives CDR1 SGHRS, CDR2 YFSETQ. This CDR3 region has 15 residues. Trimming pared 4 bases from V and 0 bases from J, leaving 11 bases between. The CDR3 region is CASSPTGVSYNEQFF. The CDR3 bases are TGCGCCAGCAGCCCGACAGGCGTCTCCTACAATGAGCAGTTCTTC.

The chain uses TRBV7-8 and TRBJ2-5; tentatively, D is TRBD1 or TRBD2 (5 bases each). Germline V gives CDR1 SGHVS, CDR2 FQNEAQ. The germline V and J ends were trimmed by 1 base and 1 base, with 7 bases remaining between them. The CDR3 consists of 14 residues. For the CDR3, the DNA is TGTGCCAGCAGCTTAGGGGACGGCCAAGAGACCCAGTACTTC. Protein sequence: CASSLGDGQETQYF.

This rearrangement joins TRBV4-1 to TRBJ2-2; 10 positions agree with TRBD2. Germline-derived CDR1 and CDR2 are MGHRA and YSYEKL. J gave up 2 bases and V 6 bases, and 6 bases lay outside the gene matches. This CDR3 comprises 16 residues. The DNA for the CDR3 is TGCGCCAGCAGGGATAGCGGGGGGCCAAACACCGGGGAGCTGTTTTTT. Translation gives CASRDSGGPNTGELFF.

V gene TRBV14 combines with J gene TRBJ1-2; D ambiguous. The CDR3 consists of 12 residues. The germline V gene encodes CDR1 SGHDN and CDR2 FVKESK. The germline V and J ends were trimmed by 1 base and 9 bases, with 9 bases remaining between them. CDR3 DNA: TGTGCCAGCAGCCAAGCCCCGGGGAGCTACACCTTC. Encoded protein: CASSQAPGSYTF. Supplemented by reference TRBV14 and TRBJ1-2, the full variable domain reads EAGVTQFPSHSVIEKGQTVTLRCDPISGHDNLYWYRRVMGKEIKFLLHFVKESKQDESGMPNNRFLAERTGGTYSTLKVQPAELEDSGVYFCASSQAPGSYTFGSGTRLTVV.

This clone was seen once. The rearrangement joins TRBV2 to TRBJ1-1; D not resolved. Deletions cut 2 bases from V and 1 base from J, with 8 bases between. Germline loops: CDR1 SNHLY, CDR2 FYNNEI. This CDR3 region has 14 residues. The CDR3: CASSENGRNTEAFF. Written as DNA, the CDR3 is TGTGCCAGCAGTGAAAACGGGAGGAACACTGAAGCTTTCTTT.

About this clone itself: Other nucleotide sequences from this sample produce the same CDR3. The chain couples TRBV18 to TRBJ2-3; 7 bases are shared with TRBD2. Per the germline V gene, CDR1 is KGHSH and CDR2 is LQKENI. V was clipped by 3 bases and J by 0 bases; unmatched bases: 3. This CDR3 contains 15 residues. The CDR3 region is CASSPRRESTDTQYF. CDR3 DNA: TGTGCCAGCTCACCTCGGCGGGAGAGCACAGATACGCAGTATTTT.

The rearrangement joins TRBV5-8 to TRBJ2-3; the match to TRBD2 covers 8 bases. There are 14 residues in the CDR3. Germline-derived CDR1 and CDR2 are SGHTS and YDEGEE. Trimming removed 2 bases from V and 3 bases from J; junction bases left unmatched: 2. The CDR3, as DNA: TGTGCCAGCAGCTTCGCTAGCGGGACAGATACGCAGTATTTT. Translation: CASSFASGTDTQYF.

The CDR3, as DNA: TGTGCCAGCAGCCATGACAACACAGATACGCAGTATTTT. This translates into CASSHDNTDTQYF. V usage is TRBV6-2 or TRBV6-3 and J usage is TRBJ2-3; D unclear. Germline V gene sequence: CDR1 MNHEY, CDR2 SVGEGT. V was cut by 6 bases and J by 2 bases, with 9 bases left in between. CDR3 length: 13 residues.

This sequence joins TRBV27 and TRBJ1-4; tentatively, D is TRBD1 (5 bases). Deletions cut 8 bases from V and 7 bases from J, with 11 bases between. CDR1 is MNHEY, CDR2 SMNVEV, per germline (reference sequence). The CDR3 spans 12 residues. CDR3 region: CASAAGGEKLFF. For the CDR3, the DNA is TGTGCCAGCGCCGCGGGGGGTGAAAAACTGTTTTTT.

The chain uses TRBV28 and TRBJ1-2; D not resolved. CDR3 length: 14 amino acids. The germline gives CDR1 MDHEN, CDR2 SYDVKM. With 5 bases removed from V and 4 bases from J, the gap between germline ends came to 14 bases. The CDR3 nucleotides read TGTGCCAGCAGTCCCAGCGGAGGGTTCTATGGCTACACCTTC. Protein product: CASSPSGGFYGYTF.

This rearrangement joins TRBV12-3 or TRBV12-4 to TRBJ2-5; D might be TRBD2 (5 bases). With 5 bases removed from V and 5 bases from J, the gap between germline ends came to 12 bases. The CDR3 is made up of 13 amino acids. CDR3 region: CASSPDSAETQYF. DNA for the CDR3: TGTGCCAGCAGTCCGGATAGCGCCGAGACCCAGTACTTC.

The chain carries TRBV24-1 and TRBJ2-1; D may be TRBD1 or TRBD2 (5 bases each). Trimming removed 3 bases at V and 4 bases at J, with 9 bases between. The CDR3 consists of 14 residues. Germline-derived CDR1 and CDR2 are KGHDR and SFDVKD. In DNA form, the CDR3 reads TGTGCCACCAGTGATGGGACCGGGTACAATGAGCAGTTCTTC. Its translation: CATSDGTGYNEQFF.

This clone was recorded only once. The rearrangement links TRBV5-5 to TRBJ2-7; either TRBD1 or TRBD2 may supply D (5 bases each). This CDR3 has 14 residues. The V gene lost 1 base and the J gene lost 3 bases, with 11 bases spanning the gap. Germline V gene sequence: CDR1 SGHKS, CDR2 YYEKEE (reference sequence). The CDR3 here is CASSLRDGYYEQYF. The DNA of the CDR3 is TGTGCCAGCAGCTTGAGGGACGGATACTACGAGCAGTACTTC.

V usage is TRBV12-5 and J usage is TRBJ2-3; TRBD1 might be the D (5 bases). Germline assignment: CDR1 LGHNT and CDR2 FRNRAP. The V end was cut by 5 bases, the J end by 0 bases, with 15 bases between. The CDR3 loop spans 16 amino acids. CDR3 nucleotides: TGTGCTAGTGGTATCTGGACATCCCCTAGCACAGATACGCAGTATTTT. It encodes CASGIWTSPSTDTQYF.

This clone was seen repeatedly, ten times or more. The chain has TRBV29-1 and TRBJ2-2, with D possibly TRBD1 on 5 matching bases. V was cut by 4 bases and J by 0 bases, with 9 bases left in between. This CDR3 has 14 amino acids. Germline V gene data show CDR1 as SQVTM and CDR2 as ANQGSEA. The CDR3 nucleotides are TGCAGCGTTGCTGGCAGGGCGAACACCGGGGAGCTGTTTTTT. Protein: CSVAGRANTGELFF.

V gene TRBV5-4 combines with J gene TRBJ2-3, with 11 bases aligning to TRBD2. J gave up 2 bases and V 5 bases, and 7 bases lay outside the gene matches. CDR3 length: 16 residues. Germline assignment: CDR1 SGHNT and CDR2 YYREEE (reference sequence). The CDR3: CASRTGTSGPTDTQYF. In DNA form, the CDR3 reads TGTGCCAGCAGAACCGGGACTAGCGGACCCACAGATACGCAGTATTTT.

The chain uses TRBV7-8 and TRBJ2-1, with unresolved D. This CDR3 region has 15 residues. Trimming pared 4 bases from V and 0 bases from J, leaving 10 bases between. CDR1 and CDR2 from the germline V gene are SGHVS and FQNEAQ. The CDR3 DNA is TGTGCCAGCAGCTACACTCCGAGCTCCTACAATGAGCAGTTCTTC. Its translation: CASSYTPSSYNEQFF.

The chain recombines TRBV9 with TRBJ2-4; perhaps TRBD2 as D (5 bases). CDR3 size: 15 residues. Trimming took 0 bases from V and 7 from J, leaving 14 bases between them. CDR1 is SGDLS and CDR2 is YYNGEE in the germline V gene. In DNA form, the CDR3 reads TGTGCCAGCAGCGTAGGGGAGCGGATGGGGAACATTCAGTACTTC. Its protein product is CASSVGERMGNIQYF.

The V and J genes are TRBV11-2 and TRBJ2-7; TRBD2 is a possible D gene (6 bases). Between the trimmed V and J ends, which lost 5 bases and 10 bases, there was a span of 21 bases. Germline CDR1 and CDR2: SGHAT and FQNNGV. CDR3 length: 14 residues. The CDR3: CASSPQEGPGGQYF. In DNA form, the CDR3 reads TGTGCCAGCAGCCCACAGGAGGGTCCCGGGGGACAGTACTTC.

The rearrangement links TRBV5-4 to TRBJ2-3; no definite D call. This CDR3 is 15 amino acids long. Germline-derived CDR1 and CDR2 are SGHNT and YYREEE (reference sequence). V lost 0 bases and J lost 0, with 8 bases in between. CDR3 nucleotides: TGTGCCAGCAGCTTGGAAGGACCTAGCACAGATACGCAGTATTTT. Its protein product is CASSLEGPSTDTQYF.

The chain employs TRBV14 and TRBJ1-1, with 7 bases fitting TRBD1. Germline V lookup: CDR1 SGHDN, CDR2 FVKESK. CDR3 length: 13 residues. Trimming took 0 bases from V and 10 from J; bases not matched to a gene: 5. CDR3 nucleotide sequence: TGTGCCAGCAGCCAAGATCAGAGGGGGCGAGCTTTCTTT. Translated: CASSQDQRGRAFF.

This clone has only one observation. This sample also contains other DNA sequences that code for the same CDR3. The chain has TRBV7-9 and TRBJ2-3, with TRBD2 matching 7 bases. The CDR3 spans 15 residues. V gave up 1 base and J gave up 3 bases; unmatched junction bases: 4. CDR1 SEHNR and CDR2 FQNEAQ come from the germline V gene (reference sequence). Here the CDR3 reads CASSLGSGGTDTQYF. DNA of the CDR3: TGTGCCAGCAGCTTAGGTTCCGGGGGGACAGATACGCAGTATTTT.

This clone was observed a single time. The CDR3 protein is CASSLVGTPTDTQYF. CDR3 nucleotides: TGTGCCAGCAGCTTAGTAGGGACCCCCACAGATACGCAGTATTTT. The chain couples TRBV7-3 to TRBJ2-3, with D perhaps matching TRBD1 or TRBD2 (5 bases each). The CDR3 is 15 residues long. The V end was cut by 2 bases, the J end by 2 bases, with 11 bases between. Germline V gene lookup returns CDR1 SGHTA and CDR2 FQGTGA.

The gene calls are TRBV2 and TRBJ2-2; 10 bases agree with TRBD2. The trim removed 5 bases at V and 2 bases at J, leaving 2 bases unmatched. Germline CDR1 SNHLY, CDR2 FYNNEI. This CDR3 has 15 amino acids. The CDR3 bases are TGTGCCAGCAGTTCTAGCGGGAGTAACACCGGGGAGCTGTTTTTT. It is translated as CASSSSGSNTGELFF. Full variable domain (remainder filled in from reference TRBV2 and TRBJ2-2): EPEVTQTPSHQVTQMGQEVILRCVPISNHLYFYWYRQILGQKVEFLVSFYNNEISEKSEIFDDQFSVERPDGSNFTLKIRSTKLEDSAMYFCASSSSGSNTGELFFGEGSRLTVL.

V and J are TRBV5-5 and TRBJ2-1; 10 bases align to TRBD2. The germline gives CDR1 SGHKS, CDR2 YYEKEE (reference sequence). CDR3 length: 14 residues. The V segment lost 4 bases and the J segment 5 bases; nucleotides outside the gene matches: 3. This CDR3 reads CASSAAGGNNEQFF. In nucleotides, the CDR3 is TGTGCCAGCAGCGCAGCGGGAGGGAACAATGAGCAGTTCTTC.